This is a list of T cell receptor beta chains from one sample in a study of control samples from healthy donors and cancer patients. The table came from immunoSEQ multiplex PCR; TCRdb's copy has only in-frame clones and leaves some out. The data contain about 160,000 clones, roughly 90% of them singletons. The sample consisted of blood. All receptors come from a woman aged 25 to 39 in good health. CDR3s leave out the opening cysteine and the closing phenylalanine or tryptophan. Fields, in order: V gene, CDR3 protein.

v_call: TRBV14
cdr3_aa: ASSLGTRSTDTQY

v_call: TRBV10-1
cdr3_aa: ASSESRTTEQY

v_call: TRBV19
cdr3_aa: ASSIMLSAYEQY

v_call: TRBV5-1
cdr3_aa: ASTLGGRDTDTQY

v_call: TRBV3-1/TRBV3-2
cdr3_aa: ASRGRGIGNTEAF

v_call: TRBV4-1
cdr3_aa: ASTLAGGYTGELF

v_call: TRBV4-2
cdr3_aa: ASSQGARTGYYGYT

v_call: TRBV14
cdr3_aa: ASSADSRSYEQY

v_call: TRBV7-3
cdr3_aa: ASKGEGNTIY

v_call: TRBV6-1
cdr3_aa: ASSDLDEGEQF

v_call: TRBV7-2
cdr3_aa: ASSLVGQGSTEAF

v_call: TRBV19
cdr3_aa: ASSIGAGDSGANVLT

v_call: TRBV7-3
cdr3_aa: ASSSPGGQVGELF

v_call: TRBV5-1
cdr3_aa: ASSYLRNTEAF

v_call: TRBV5-1
cdr3_aa: ASSLSGEGANVLT

v_call: TRBV7-3
cdr3_aa: ASSRYRDSLEQY

v_call: TRBV4-1
cdr3_aa: ASSQVSNTEAF

v_call: TRBV12-3/TRBV12-4
cdr3_aa: ASSLGTGQY

v_call: TRBV15
cdr3_aa: ATSNDGLSGNTIY

v_call: TRBV6-1
cdr3_aa: ASSDQGSTDTQY

v_call: TRBV7-9
cdr3_aa: ASSPGDGELF

v_call: TRBV4-2
cdr3_aa: ASSQDWERNYEQY

v_call: TRBV5-1
cdr3_aa: ASSFVRETQY

v_call: TRBV29-1
cdr3_aa: SVELAGGEQF

v_call: TRBV28
cdr3_aa: ASTGTGVNEKLF

v_call: TRBV28
cdr3_aa: ASSSAGAGEKLF

v_call: TRBV3-1/TRBV3-2
cdr3_aa: ASSQPLSGSVGETQY

v_call: TRBV9
cdr3_aa: ASSSRLAGWDEQF

v_call: TRBV28
cdr3_aa: ASSISGNYGYT

v_call: TRBV5-1
cdr3_aa: ASSEGFRSSGANVLT

v_call: TRBV6-1
cdr3_aa: ASSGSIILGSPDTQY

v_call: TRBV28
cdr3_aa: ASSSRLGYSNQPQH

v_call: TRBV25-1
cdr3_aa: ASSGNQGHEQY

v_call: TRBV6-2/TRBV6-3
cdr3_aa: ASSYTLRAPTYEQY

v_call: TRBV18
cdr3_aa: ASSREAVVSGELF

v_call: TRBV9
cdr3_aa: ASSVAAGGDYEQY

v_call: TRBV7-3
cdr3_aa: ASSLIFGNEQF